This T cell receptor beta chain stems from a study of T cells in Graves' hyperthyroidism and ophthalmopathy. Study context: Blood was drawn when the patient was first diagnosed and still untreated. Study observations and caveats: The blood repertoire included most of the expanded thyroid clonotypes above 0.001.

Concerning this clonotype: The antigen remains unidentified.

Patients were excluded because of uncontrolled infection, other autoimmune disease, pregnancy or lactation. Each diagnosis was grounded in clinical symptoms, serum thyroxine and TRAb, thyroid ultrasound, and orbital computed tomography. TCR beta CDR3 regions were amplified from RNA transcripts. During a first-round RT-PCR of the TCR CDR3, the HTBI primer set was used. One entry per CDR3 protein results from TCRdb running MiXCR on the multiplex PCR reads. The table lists hundreds of thousands of distinct CDR3 sequences, 14% of them singletons. With 0 bases clipped from V and 4 bases from J, the junction kept 3 bases outside the gene matches. The CDR3 length is 15 residues. Germline V gene sequence: CDR1 SGHTA, CDR2 FQGTGA.

The origin of this receptor is a woman under 30 with Graves' hyperthyroidism. The specimen sequenced was blood. V is TRBV7-3 and J is TRBJ2-3; TRBD2 agrees at 8 bases. The CDR3 nucleotides read TGTGCCAGCAGCTTAACGGGTAGCGGGGCAGATACGCAGTATTTT. It yields the protein CASSLTGSGADTQYF.